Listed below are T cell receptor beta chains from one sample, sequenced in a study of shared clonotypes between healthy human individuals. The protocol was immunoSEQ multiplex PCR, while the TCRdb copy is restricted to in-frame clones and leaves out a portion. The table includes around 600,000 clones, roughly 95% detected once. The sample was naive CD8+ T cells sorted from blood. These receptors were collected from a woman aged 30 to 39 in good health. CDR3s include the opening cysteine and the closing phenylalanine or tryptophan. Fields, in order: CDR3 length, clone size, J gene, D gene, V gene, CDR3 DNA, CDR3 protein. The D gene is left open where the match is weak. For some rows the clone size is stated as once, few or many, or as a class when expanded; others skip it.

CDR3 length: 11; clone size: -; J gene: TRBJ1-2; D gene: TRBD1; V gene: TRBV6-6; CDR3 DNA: TGTGCCAGCAGTGACAGGGGAAGCTACACCTTC; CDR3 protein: CASSDRGSYTF
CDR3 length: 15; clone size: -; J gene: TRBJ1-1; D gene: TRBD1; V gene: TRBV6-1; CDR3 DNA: TGTGCCAGCAGTGAATATCAGGGGGCATGGGCTGAAGCTTTCTTT; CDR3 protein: CASSEYQGAWAEAFF
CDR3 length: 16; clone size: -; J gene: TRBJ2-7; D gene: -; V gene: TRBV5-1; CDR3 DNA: TGCGCCAGCAGCGGGCGGGACAATTCGGGATCCTACGAGCAGTACTTC; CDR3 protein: CASSGRDNSGSYEQYF
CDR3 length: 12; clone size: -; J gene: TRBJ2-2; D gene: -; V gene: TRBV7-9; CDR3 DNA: TGTGCCAGCAGCTTCGGGTCCGGGGAGCTGTTTTTT; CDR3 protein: CASSFGSGELFF
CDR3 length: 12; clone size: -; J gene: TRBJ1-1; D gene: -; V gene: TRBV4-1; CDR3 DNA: TGCGCCAGCAGCCGACACGGGGCTGAAGCTTTCTTT; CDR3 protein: CASSRHGAEAFF
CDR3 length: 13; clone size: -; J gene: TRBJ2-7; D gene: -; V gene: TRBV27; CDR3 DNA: TGTGCCAGCAGAGGATGGGAGTCCTACGAGCAGTACTTC; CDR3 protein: CASRGWESYEQYF
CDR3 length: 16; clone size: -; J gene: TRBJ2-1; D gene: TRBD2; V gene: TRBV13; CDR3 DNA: TGTGCCAGCAGCTTAACCGGACTAGCGGCCAACAATGAGCAGTTCTTC; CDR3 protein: CASSLTGLAANNEQFF
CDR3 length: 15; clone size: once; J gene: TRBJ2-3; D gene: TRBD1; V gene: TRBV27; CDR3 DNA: TGTGCCAGCAGCTCCCCTACAGGGGTCACAGATACGCAGTATTTT; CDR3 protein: CASSSPTGVTDTQYF
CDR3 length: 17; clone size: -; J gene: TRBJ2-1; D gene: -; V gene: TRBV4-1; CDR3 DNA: TGCGCCAGCAGCCAAGTCCGGTGGGGGATAATCTACAATGAGCAGTTCTTC; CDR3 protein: CASSQVRWGIIYNEQFF
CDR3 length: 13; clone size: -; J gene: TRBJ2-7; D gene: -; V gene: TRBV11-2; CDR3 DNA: TGTGCCAGCAGCTTAGGACGTGGGTCCGAGCAGTACTTC; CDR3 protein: CASSLGRGSEQYF
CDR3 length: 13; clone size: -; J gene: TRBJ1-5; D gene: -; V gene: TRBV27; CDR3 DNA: TGTGCCAGCAGTTTATGGGTAAATCAGCCCCAGCATTTT; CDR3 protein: CASSLWVNQPQHF
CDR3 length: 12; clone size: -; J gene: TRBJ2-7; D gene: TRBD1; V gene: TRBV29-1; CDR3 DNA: TGCAGCGTAGTGGGACAGGGGTACGAGCAGTACTTC; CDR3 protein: CSVVGQGYEQYF
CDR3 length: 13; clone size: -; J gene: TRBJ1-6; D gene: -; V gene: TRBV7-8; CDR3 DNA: TGTGCCAGCAGCCAAGTAGGGACTTCACCCCTCCACTTT; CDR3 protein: CASSQVGTSPLHF
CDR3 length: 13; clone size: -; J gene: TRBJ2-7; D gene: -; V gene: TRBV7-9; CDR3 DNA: TGTGCCAGCATGGCCCCAGGGACCTACGAGCAGTACTTC; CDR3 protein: CASMAPGTYEQYF
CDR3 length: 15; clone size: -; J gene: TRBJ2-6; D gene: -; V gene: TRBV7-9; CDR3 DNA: TGTGCCAGCAGCTTAGAGGGGTCCGGGGCCAACGTCCTGACTTTC; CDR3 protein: CASSLEGSGANVLTF
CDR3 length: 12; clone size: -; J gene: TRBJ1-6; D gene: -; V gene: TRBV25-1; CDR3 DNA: TGTGCCAGCAGTAGCAGGGTATCACCCCTCCACTTT; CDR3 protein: CASSSRVSPLHF